Listed below are T cell receptor beta chains from one sample, sequenced in a study of cytomegalovirus exposure and HLA in healthy donors. Measured with immunoSEQ multiplex PCR; TCRdb has only the in-frame clones, and not every one. The table has 150,000 to 200,000 clones, 78% seen once. The sample consisted of PBMCs. The receptor source for this set is a woman in her thirties or forties in good health and CMV-seropositive. Each CDR3 is given with its conserved first and last residue.

CDR3	V	J
CASSQDRGSSSPLHF	TRBV28	TRBJ1-6
CASSVADRVAGYTF	TRBV9	TRBJ1-2
CASSEGGIHEQFF	TRBV2	TRBJ2-1
CASSVGGSSNQPQHF	TRBV6-1	TRBJ1-5
CASSPSWAGAGGELFF	TRBV28	TRBJ2-2
CASSDLAEGEQYF	TRBV6-1	TRBJ2-7
CASSVGSNLNQPQHF	TRBV6-1	TRBJ1-5
CASSLTGKNTEAFF	TRBV11-3	TRBJ1-1
CASSQDTGTGELFF	TRBV5-1	TRBJ2-2
CASNQEGGRGYGYTF	TRBV6-4	TRBJ1-2
CASARTGTEAFF	TRBV6-6	TRBJ1-1
CASSSGGELFF	TRBV5-1	TRBJ2-2